These T cell receptor beta chains were read from a single sample in a study of spatial heterogeneity in lung cancer. TCRdb ran MiXCR on the 5' RACE reads and lists one entry per CDR3 protein. The repertoire holds around 2,500 distinct CDR3 sequences, with 5.5% as singletons. Specimen: lung tumor tissue, collected at surgery. These receptors came from a male donor with early-stage non-small cell lung cancer. The CDR3 runs from the conserved cysteine through the conserved F or W. Each record gives: J gene, clone size, D gene, V gene, CDR3 DNA, CDR3 protein. A D gene is named only where the DNA matches it firmly. Some rows have no size entry. The others give once, few or many, or a class for an expanded clone.

J: TRBJ2-1
size: many
D: NA
V: TRBV20-1
DNA: TGCAGTGCTAGTTTGACACCGTCGGAGGAGCAGTTCTTC
CDR3: CSASLTPSEEQFF

J: TRBJ2-5
size: many
D: NA
V: TRBV9
DNA: TGTGCCAGCAGCGTAGCGCAGGGGACCCTCGAGACCCAGTACTTC
CDR3: CASSVAQGTLETQYF

J: TRBJ2-3
size: large
D: TRBD2
V: TRBV20-1
DNA: TGCAGTGCTAGAGTGAGGCTAGCGGGCACAGATACGCAGTATTTT
CDR3: CSARVRLAGTDTQYF

J: TRBJ2-1
size: hyperexpanded
D: TRBD1
V: TRBV20-1
DNA: TGCAGTGCTCCGACAGGGAGAGGCGAGCAGTTCTTC
CDR3: CSAPTGRGEQFF

J: TRBJ2-5
size: NA
D: NA
V: TRBV7-9
DNA: TGTGCCAGCAGCTTATCCTCTCAAGAGACCCAGTACTTC
CDR3: CASSLSSQETQYF

J: TRBJ2-1
size: NA
D: TRBD2
V: TRBV7-2
DNA: TGTGCCAGCAGCCCCCAGAGCGGGAGGGAGAACAATGAGCAGTTCTTC
CDR3: CASSPQSGRENNEQFF

J: TRBJ2-5
size: medium-sized
D: NA
V: TRBV6-5
DNA: TGTGCCAGCAGTTATCAGGGTCTGGAGACCCAGTACTTC
CDR3: CASSYQGLETQYF

J: TRBJ2-1
size: medium-sized
D: NA
V: TRBV5-1
DNA: TGCGCCAGCACCCAAGGCCCTGAGCAGTTCTTC
CDR3: CASTQGPEQFF

J: TRBJ2-7
size: many
D: NA
V: TRBV19
DNA: TGTGCCAGTAGTATAGACATTTCCTACGAGCAGTACTTC
CDR3: CASSIDISYEQYF

J: TRBJ2-5
size: medium-sized
D: NA
V: TRBV20-1
DNA: TGCAGTGCTACCAGGGGAGAGGGAGAGACCCAGTACTTC
CDR3: CSATRGEGETQYF

J: TRBJ1-5
size: medium-sized
D: NA
V: TRBV7-2
DNA: TGTGCCAGCAGCTTAGGGGACCGAAGTCATCAGCCCCAGCATTTT
CDR3: CASSLGDRSHQPQHF

J: TRBJ1-6
size: medium-sized
D: NA
V: TRBV7-2
DNA: TGTGCCAGCAGCTTAGACGATTCACCCCTCCACTTT
CDR3: CASSLDDSPLHF

J: TRBJ2-2
size: many
D: TRBD1
V: TRBV9
DNA: TGTGCCAGCAGCTCCCCACACCACAGGGGGCAAACCGGGGAGCTGTTTTTT
CDR3: CASSSPHHRGQTGELFF

J: TRBJ1-2
size: many
D: NA
V: TRBV10-2
DNA: TGCGCCAGCGGGGAGGACAGCTCCTATGGCTACACCTTC
CDR3: CASGEDSSYGYTF

J: TRBJ2-1
size: many
D: TRBD2
V: TRBV13
DNA: TGTGCCAGCAGCTTAAGGGGACTAGTGGATGAGCAGTTCTTC
CDR3: CASSLRGLVDEQFF

J: TRBJ2-7
size: large
D: TRBD1
V: TRBV7-2
DNA: TGTGCCAGCAACTTAGTCGGGACAGAATCCTACGAGCAGTACTTC
CDR3: CASNLVGTESYEQYF

J: TRBJ1-5
size: medium-sized
D: NA
V: TRBV7-2
DNA: TGTGCCAGCAGCTTACCGAATTATCAGCCCCAGCATTTT
CDR3: CASSLPNYQPQHF

J: TRBJ2-2
size: few
D: TRBD2
V: TRBV7-9
DNA: TGTGCCAGCAGCTTAGCTCTCGGGCTAGCGGGGACCCCCGTTGGGGAGCTGTTTTTT
CDR3: CASSLALGLAGTPVGELFF

J: TRBJ2-1
size: many
D: TRBD2
V: TRBV11-1
DNA: TGTGCCAGCAGCACCACTAGCGGGGCGGGTAATGAGCAGTTCTTC
CDR3: CASSTTSGAGNEQFF

J: TRBJ1-5
size: medium-sized
D: TRBD1
V: TRBV7-2
DNA: TGTGCCAGCAGTTACGGGACAGGGGGGCCCCAGCCCCAGCATTTT
CDR3: CASSYGTGGPQPQHF

J: TRBJ2-7
size: many
D: NA
V: TRBV27
DNA: TGTGCCAGCAGCCAAGGCGGGGGCTTCACCACCTACGAGCAGTACTTC
CDR3: CASSQGGGFTTYEQYF

J: TRBJ2-3
size: NA
D: TRBD2
V: TRBV5-6
DNA: TGTGCCAGCAGCTTCGGACTAGCGGGTCTGACAGATACGCAGTATTTT
CDR3: CASSFGLAGLTDTQYF

J: TRBJ2-1
size: large
D: NA
V: TRBV19
DNA: TGTGCCAGTAGTATAGATGCGGCTAGCGGAGGGGGTGAGCAGTTCTTC
CDR3: CASSIDAASGGGEQFF

J: TRBJ2-7
size: NA
D: NA
V: TRBV2
DNA: TGTGCCAGCAAGCCGGGGCTTGTTCGGTGGGAGCAGTACTTC
CDR3: CASKPGLVRWEQYF

J: TRBJ1-5
size: many
D: NA
V: TRBV7-2
DNA: TGTGCCAGCAGCTATTCGAGGGGGAACAATCAGCCCCAGCATTTT
CDR3: CASSYSRGNNQPQHF

J: TRBJ2-7
size: medium-sized
D: TRBD2
V: TRBV9
DNA: TGTGCCAGCAGCCCCCGGACTAGCGGGAGGCGCGACGAGCAGTACTTC
CDR3: CASSPRTSGRRDEQYF

J: TRBJ2-5
size: medium-sized
D: NA
V: TRBV7-2
DNA: TGTGCCAGCAGCCCCTTCCGGACTTTACAAGAGACCCAGTACTTC
CDR3: CASSPFRTLQETQYF

J: TRBJ1-6
size: many
D: NA
V: TRBV7-2
DNA: TGTGCCAGCAGCTTATTCACAGGGAATAATTCACCCCTCCACTTT
CDR3: CASSLFTGNNSPLHF